These 7 T cell receptor beta chains were all obtained from the same sample, sequenced in a study of T-cell memory formation after mild COVID-19. Via MiXCR, TCRdb re-called the 5' RACE reads, giving one row per CDR3 protein. The repertoire includes fewer than 300,000 distinct CDR3 sequences, about a sixth of them detected once, and roughly a fifth sits in the top ten. Sequencing used PBMCs or a T cell subset sorted from them (not recorded which). The origin of the receptors is a man younger than 30 who had mild COVID-19 (a few samples of this study predate the infection). Cell type and time point are not known.

This chain joins TRBV5-1 and TRBJ2-7; 9 bases agree with TRBD2. Germline CDR1 reads SGHRS; CDR2 reads YFSETQ. V lost 1 base to trimming and J lost 6 bases; unmatched junction nucleotides: 11. CDR3 length: 16 residues. CDR3 bases: TGCGCCAGCAGCTTGCCCCGACTCGGCGGGGGGGGCGAGCAGTACTTC. This sequence encodes CASSLPRLGGGGEQYF. Full variable domain (missing parts from reference TRBV5-1 and TRBJ2-7): KAGVTQTPRYLIKTRGQQVTLSCSPISGHRSVSWYQQTPGQGLQFLFEYFSETQRNKGNFPGRFSGRQFSNSRSEMNVSTLELGDSALYLCASSLPRLGGGGEQYFGPGTRLTVT.

The chain employs TRBV3-1 and TRBJ1-5, with 7 bases aligning to TRBD1. From germline, CDR1 is LGHDT and CDR2 YNNKEL (reference sequence). V lost 5 bases to trimming and J lost 7 bases; unmatched junction nucleotides: 5. The CDR3 is 13 amino acids. CDR3 coding DNA: TGTGCCAGCAGCTCACAGGGGATCCAGCCCCAGCATTTT. Protein: CASSSQGIQPQHF.

Only a few counts were recorded for this clonotype. The J gene is TRBJ1-2, the V gene TRBV6-5, with 8 bases lining up with TRBD1. CDR3 size: 13 residues. V was clipped by 0 bases and J by 6 bases; unmatched bases: 0. The germline V gene has CDR1 MNHEY and CDR2 SVGAGI. As DNA, the CDR3 is TGTGCCAGCAGTTACTCACAGGGGGATGGCTACACCTTC. Protein sequence: CASSYSQGDGYTF.

This chain joins TRBV7-2 and TRBJ2-1; no clear D gene. This CDR3 spans 13 amino acids. V was trimmed by 6 bases and J by 8 bases, leaving 14 bases between them. Germline CDR1 SGHTA, CDR2 FQGNSA. The CDR3 bases are TGTGCCAGCAGGCCATCGACCCGGGATGAGCAGTTCTTC. Translating gives CASRPSTRDEQFF.

The table lists this clonotype with many counts. The chain combines TRBV6-5 with TRBJ2-3; D perhaps matches TRBD2 (6 bases). Trimming left V 6 bases short and J 0 bases short, with 7 bases between. Per germline, CDR1 MNHEY and CDR2 SVGAGI. The CDR3 spans 13 residues. The CDR3 protein is CASRGTSTDTQYF. In DNA form, the CDR3 reads TGTGCCAGCAGAGGGACTAGCACAGATACGCAGTATTTT.

The chain joins TRBV20-1 to TRBJ2-1, with TRBD2 matching over 9 bases. The ends lost 3 bases at V and 3 bases at J; junction bases unmatched: 6. Germline lookup yields CDR1 DFQATT and CDR2 SNEGSKA (reference sequence). CDR3 length: 15 amino acids. The CDR3 coding sequence is TGCAGTGCTAGCCCGACTAGCGGATTCTACAATGAGCAGTTCTTC. As protein: CSASPTSGFYNEQFF.

This clonotype was found a few times. The chain combines TRBV4-3 with TRBJ1-6; D remains unclear. Germline V gives CDR1 LGHNA, CDR2 YSLEER. The CDR3 covers 16 residues. Trimming stripped 0 bases from V and 10 bases from J, with 16 bases between. The CDR3 sequence: CASSQENAGSWSPLHF. The CDR3 DNA reads TGCGCCAGCAGCCAAGAAAACGCGGGATCGTGGTCACCCCTCCACTTT.